This T cell receptor (beta chain) was identified in a study of shared clonotypes between healthy human individuals. Across the whole study: Samples came from a couple of female and three male donors aged 18 to 49.

CDR3 size: 15 residues. With 7 bases clipped from V and 2 bases from J, the junction kept 8 bases outside the gene matches. Germline V gene lookup returns CDR1 SNHLY and CDR2 FYNNEI. The naive CD8 fraction comprised CD45RO-negative cells positively selected for CCR7 and excluded terminally differentiated effector memory CD45RA+ cells. Measured with immunoSEQ multiplex PCR; TCRdb has only the in-frame clones, and not every one. The sample has millions of clones; approximately 94% are singletons. J is TRBJ2-5 and V is TRBV2, with 9 bases lining up with TRBD2. Material: naive CD8+ T cells sorted from blood. The receptor's source is a man younger than 30 in good health. CDR3 coding DNA: TGTGCCAGCACCCCGACTAGCGGCTTACAAGAGACCCAGTACTTC. Translating it yields CASTPTSGLQETQYF.